The entry that follows covers one T cell receptor beta chain sequence. The antigen is unknown. These data originate in a study of cytomegalovirus exposure and HLA in healthy donors. Study-wide results and limits: The authors considered a cluster of highly shared sequence variants likely to be a sequencing artifact.

Trimming took off 1 base at V and 5 bases at J, with 12 bases between the two ends. The CDR3 covers 15 residues. The germline V gene has CDR1 SEHNR and CDR2 FQNEAQ (reference sequence). PCR employed 60 Vbeta and 13 Jbeta primers. TCRdb's copy holds only in-frame clones and misses some; the assay was immunoSEQ multiplex PCR. Of about 300,000 clones detected, just over 85% appear once; the ten largest clones hold around 3.7%. This chain joins TRBV7-9 and TRBJ2-1; the D gene is possibly TRBD1 (5 bases). Material for sequencing was PBMCs. This clonotype originated in a man aged 40-49 years in good health and CMV-seropositive. The CDR3 region is CASSLVGVGHNEQFF. CDR3 coding DNA: TGTGCCAGCAGCTTAGTAGGGGTAGGACACAATGAGCAGTTCTTC.